Here is one T cell receptor (beta chain) with its context. This clone is considered medium-sized (0.01 to 0.1%). It has no known antigen specificity. It has no much larger one-base neighbor in the sample; base qualities were not kept. The sample comes from a study of regulatory dendritic cells for organ transplantation (TCRdb year 2017). Turning to the overall study: Regulatory dendritic cells were generated from monocytes cultured with vitamin D3 on days 0 and 4 and IL-10 on day 4. To evaluate the response of the DCs to a potent maturation-inducing agent, LPS was added to DC cultures on day 6. The TCRbeta repertoires of sorted naive and memory CD4+ and CD8+ T cells were sequenced before and after allostimulation with regulatory or mature dendritic cells. Overall study outcomes, separate from this receptor: Highly diverse repertoires were observed in naive CD4+ and CD8+ T cells, whereas lower diversity was observed in memory cells, and the most oligoclonal repertoires were found in memory CD8+ cells. Allostimulation expanded memory CD8+ clones in both subjects, but regulatory dendritic cells appeared to induce more limited expansion than mature dendritic cells. Of the resting subsets, the one holding the most alloreactive TCR clonotypes was memory CD8+ T cells. Sequencing was done in only a couple of subjects, and the authors reported considerable heterogeneity between individuals in the alloreactive memory CD8+ T cell pool.

Sorted T cell subsets were CFSE-labeled and co-cultured for five to six days with allogeneic regulatory or mature dendritic cells at a 1:10 DC:T ratio. FACS was used to sort CD4+ or CD8+ cells into naive T cells, defined as CD45RA+, and memory T cells, defined as CD45RO+. A couple of healthy control subjects provided the T cells used for TCR sequencing. Genomic DNA was extracted with the Qiagen DNeasy Blood & Tissue Kit. V is pared back by 6 bases and J by 1 base, with 9 bases lying between the germline termini. Its CDR3 holds 13 amino acids, cysteine through phenylalanine. Of the read, only the CDR3 DNA is kept; its 39 bases are in frame from base 1. CDR1 and CDR2, looked up from the germline V gene (reference sequence), are MNHEY and SMNVEV. TCRbeta CDR3 regions were amplified by multiplexed two-step PCR using Vbeta-specific forward primers and Jbeta-specific reverse primers. TCRbeta libraries were sequenced on an Illumina instrument through the immunoSEQ service. In the original analysis: IMGT annotation was used to assign V, D and J genes, and synthetic CDR3 analogues were used to correct the counts for multiplex PCR bias. The immunoSEQ Analyzer calculated repertoire clonality as one minus the normalized Shannon entropy. Whether a clone counted as expanded was decided by Fisher's exact test with Benjamini-Hochberg false discovery rate control and a two-tailed cutoff of P<0.01. Not all clones reach the TCRdb copy of this immuneACCESS table, which keeps in-frame sequences only. Checked studies attribute under half of the gap to unresolved V genes and leave the rest unexplained. From that table come the V and J calls and clone size; the DNA was used to work out D and trimming. This sample has some 4,000 clones in its table, and about 60% of those were observed once. Of the sample, around a fifth falls within the top ten clones.

The sequence joins TRBV27 to TRBJ2-5; the D region possibly corresponds to TRBD1 (5 bases align). Specimen: memory CD8+ T cells from blood cultured with dendritic cells. The meaning of the sample's cell subset or site label: CD45RO+ memory T cells. This TCR came from a human donor in good health. At the DNA level, the sequence is TGTGCCAGCAGGTTGACAGTCCAAGAGACCCAGTACTTC. This yields the protein CASRLTVQETQYF.